The 25 T cell receptor beta chains given below trace back to one sample, sequenced in a study of cytomegalovirus exposure and HLA in healthy donors. 60 Vbeta and 13 Jbeta primers were used in PCR. This table comes from immunoSEQ multiplex PCR, and its TCRdb copy is limited to in-frame clones, with some not included. The sample includes 170,000 or so clones, around 81% of them seen just once. The sequenced material came from PBMCs. The source of these receptors is a woman aged 25 to 39 in good health and CMV-seronegative.

The rearrangement uses TRBV5-1 and TRBJ1-5; 8 bases match TRBD1. The germline gives CDR1 SGHRS, CDR2 YFSETQ. CDR3 length: 15 residues. The trim removed 4 bases at V and 2 bases at J, leaving 5 bases unmatched. As DNA, the CDR3 is TGCGCCAGCAGCGCAGGGGGCGGCGGCAATCAGCCCCAGCATTTT. Amino acid sequence: CASSAGGGGNQPQHF.

J is TRBJ2-2 and V is TRBV6-6; 7 nucleotides line up with TRBD1. V shed 4 bases and J 1 base; nucleotides not matched to a gene: 3. CDR1 is MNHNY and CDR2 is SVGAGI in the germline V gene (reference sequence). This CDR3 spans 15 amino acids. CDR3 region: CASSSRTGNTGELFF. CDR3 coding DNA: TGTGCCAGCAGTTCCCGGACAGGGAACACCGGGGAGCTGTTTTTT.

This CDR3 reads CATSNRGQGREKLFF. The CDR3 DNA is TGTGCCACCAGCAACCGGGGACAGGGTAGGGAAAAACTGTTTTTT. The J gene is TRBJ1-4, the V gene TRBV15; 9 nucleotides agree with TRBD1. V was pared by 4 bases and J by 8 bases, with 8 bases of the junction left unmatched. Germline V gene sequence: CDR1 LNHNV, CDR2 YYDKDF (reference sequence). The CDR3 spans 15 residues. Drawing the rest from reference TRBV15 and TRBJ1-4, the complete variable domain is DAMVIQNPRYQVTQFGKPVTLSCSQTLNHNVMYWYQQKSSQAPKLLFHYYDKDFNNEADTPDNFQSRRPNTSFCFLDIRSPGLGDTAMYLCATSNRGQGREKLFFGSGTQLSVL.

On this clone: The conserved closing phenylalanine or tryptophan is absent in this CDR3, likely reflecting a read error. The V gene is TRBV7-9, the J gene TRBJ2-3, with 8 bases fitting TRBD2. The germline gives CDR1 SEHNR, CDR2 FQNEAQ (reference sequence). J was trimmed by 2 bases and V by 3 bases; bases with no gene match: 16. The CDR3 runs 19 residues. The CDR3 spells CASSFPRRGGLGDTDTQYI. CDR3 bases: TGTGCCAGCAGCTTCCCTAGGAGAGGGGGACTAGGGGACACAGATACGCAGTATATT.

This clone has a handful of counts. J is TRBJ1-4 and V is TRBV4-2, with D tentatively TRBD1 (6 bases). Germline-derived CDR1 and CDR2 are LGHNA and YNFKEQ. CDR3 length: 15 residues. Trimming stripped 4 bases from V and 2 bases from J, with 11 bases between. In DNA, the CDR3 is TGTGCCAGCAGCCCCTGGGGGGGCACTAATGAAAAACTGTTTTTT. It codes for CASSPWGGTNEKLFF.

The count of this clone is one. The chain has TRBV9 and TRBJ2-3; D perhaps matches TRBD1 (6 bases). CDR3 length: 15 residues. The germline gives CDR1 SGDLS, CDR2 YYNGEE. V gave up 4 bases and J gave up 3 bases, with 15 bases separating them. The CDR3 DNA is TGTGCCAGCAGCACCTCCGGGACACCGACAGATACGCAGTATTTT. Translating gives CASSTSGTPTDTQYF.

This chain's CDR3 is CASSLALGQGEGYTF. Written as DNA, the CDR3 is TGTGCCAGCAGTTTGGCATTGGGACAGGGAGAAGGCTACACCTTC. The chain links TRBV27 to TRBJ1-2, with 9 nucleotides matching TRBD1. The germline V gene encodes CDR1 MNHEY and CDR2 SMNVEV (reference sequence). This CDR3 region has 15 residues. V lost 3 bases, J lost 8 bases, and 10 bases stayed unmatched.

The chain uses TRBV4-3 and TRBJ2-5; TRBD2 aligns across 11 bases. Unmatched junction bases numbered 5, after V lost 3 bases and J lost 2 bases. This CDR3 has 16 amino acids. Germline CDR1 and CDR2: LGHNA and YSLEER. The CDR3 DNA is TGCGCCAGCAGCCATAAGTTAGCGGGGGGGCAAGAGACCCAGTACTTC. This translates into CASSHKLAGGQETQYF.

The genes are TRBV7-2 and TRBJ2-5, with a weak D call TRBD2 (6 bases). CDR3 length equals 14 residues. V shed 5 bases and J shed 3 bases, with 13 bases lying between them. Germline lookup yields CDR1 SGHTA and CDR2 FQGNSA. CDR3 protein: CASSRGTSKETQYF. CDR3 in DNA: TGTGCCAGCAGCCGAGGGACTTCGAAAGAGACCCAGTACTTC.

The V and J genes are TRBV7-2 and TRBJ1-5; 7 bases are a match to TRBD1. This CDR3 has 17 amino acids. CDR1 is SGHTA and CDR2 is FQGNSA in the germline V gene. V gave up 0 bases and J gave up 6 bases; unmatched junction bases: 11. CDR3 DNA: TGTGCCAGCAGCTTAGCGCTATACAGGGGAACAGGTCAGCCCCAGCATTTT. Protein sequence: CASSLALYRGTGQPQHF.

The chain uses TRBV6-5 and TRBJ2-7; 7 bases fit TRBD1. CDR1 is MNHEY, CDR2 SVGAGI, per germline. CDR3 length equals 14 residues. The J segment lost 7 bases and the V segment lost 6 bases, leaving 12 bases of the junction unmatched. The CDR3 protein is CASRRQGLGYEQYF. Written as DNA, the CDR3 is TGTGCCAGCAGGAGACAGGGTTTGGGATATGAGCAGTACTTC.

The V gene is TRBV28, the J gene TRBJ2-1, with TRBD1 identical over 8 bases. In germline, CDR1 is MDHEN, CDR2 SYDVKM. J gave up 3 bases and V 6 bases, and 10 bases lay outside the gene matches. The CDR3 runs to 16 residues. The chain's CDR3 is CASSSPGQGGYNEQFF. In DNA form, the CDR3 reads TGTGCCAGCAGCTCACCCGGACAGGGCGGCTACAATGAGCAGTTCTTC.

The rearrangement links TRBV27 to TRBJ2-6; 8 bases align to TRBD1. The CDR3 is 17 residues long. The germline V gene encodes CDR1 MNHEY and CDR2 SMNVEV (reference sequence). The V segment lost 2 bases and the J segment 0 bases; nucleotides outside the gene matches: 3. CDR3 residues: CASSLGTGTSGANVLTF. The CDR3 DNA sequence: TGTGCCAGCAGTTTAGGGACAGGCACCTCTGGGGCCAACGTCCTGACTTTC.

The genes are TRBV19 and TRBJ2-1; the D gene is possibly TRBD2 (5 bases). There are 15 residues in the CDR3. Germline CDR1 reads LNHDA; CDR2 reads SQIVND (reference sequence). V was trimmed by 5 bases and J by 0 bases, leaving 11 bases between them. The CDR3 bases are TGTGCCAGTAGTTCCGGGGTCAGCTCCTACAATGAGCAGTTCTTC. Encoded protein: CASSSGVSSYNEQFF. The complete variable domain, with remaining parts taken from reference TRBV19 and TRBJ2-1, reads DGGITQSPKYLFRKEGQNVTLSCEQNLNHDAMYWYRQDPGQGLRLIYYSQIVNDFQKGDIAEGYSVSREKKESFPLTVTSAQKNPTAFYLCASSSGVSSYNEQFFGPGTRLTVL.

The gene calls are TRBV11-2 and TRBJ2-2; TRBD2 agrees at 11 bases. Per germline, CDR1 SGHAT and CDR2 FQNNGV. V shed 2 bases, J shed 1 base, and the junction held 3 bases outside the gene matches. CDR3 length: 17 amino acids. The CDR3 spells CASSLRGLAGNTGELFF. The DNA for the CDR3 is TGTGCCAGCAGCTTACGAGGACTAGCGGGGAACACCGGGGAGCTGTTTTTT.

CDR3: CASSLSPSGGDTQYF. The CDR3 DNA reads TGTGCCAGCAGTTTATCGCCTAGCGGGGGAGATACGCAGTATTTT. This sequence joins TRBV28 and TRBJ2-3, with 10 bases fitting TRBD2. V trimming: 1 base; J trimming: 5 bases; junction bases outside the gene matches: 3. Per germline, CDR1 MDHEN and CDR2 SYDVKM. The CDR3 is 15 amino acids.

The DNA of the CDR3 is TGTGCCAGCAGCGTAGGAGCGGGGTACTCCTACGAGCAGTACTTC. Amino acids: CASSVGAGYSYEQYF. The rearrangement links TRBV9 to TRBJ2-7; 7 nucleotides align to TRBD2. CDR1 SGDLS and CDR2 YYNGEE come from the germline V gene. This CDR3 is built from 15 residues. V trimming: 0 bases; J trimming: 0 bases; junction bases outside the gene matches: 3. Full variable domain (remainder filled in from reference TRBV9 and TRBJ2-7): DSGVTQTPKHLITATGQRVTLRCSPRSGDLSVYWYQQSLDQGLQFLIQYYNGEERAKGNILERFSAQQFPDLHSELNLSSLELGDSALYFCASSVGAGYSYEQYFGPGTRLTVT.

V gene TRBV18 combines with J gene TRBJ2-1; tentatively, D is TRBD1 (5 bases). This CDR3 is 13 amino acids long. Trimming cost V 3 bases and J 8 bases, with 11 bases left between them. Germline assignment: CDR1 KGHSH and CDR2 LQKENI. The CDR3 protein is CASSPGRVDEQFF. The CDR3 DNA sequence: TGTGCCAGCTCACCGGGCAGGGTCGATGAGCAGTTCTTC.

The rearrangement uses TRBV5-4 and TRBJ2-7, with D possibly matching TRBD1 (5 bases). Between the trimmed V and J ends, which lost 5 bases and 6 bases, there was a span of 18 bases. Germline CDR1 reads SGHNT; CDR2 reads YYREEE (reference sequence). The CDR3 covers 14 residues. CDR3 protein: CASRPELGLSEQYF. CDR3 sequence (DNA): TGTGCCAGCAGACCGGAACTGGGGCTCAGCGAGCAGTACTTC.

This chain connects TRBV5-6 to TRBJ2-7; D possibly corresponds to TRBD2 (6 bases). The CDR3 extends over 15 amino acids. Germline V CDR1 and CDR2: SGHDT, YYEEEE. V was trimmed by 0 bases and J by 0 bases, leaving 10 bases between them. Here the CDR3 reads CASSLVEGGSYEQYF. In DNA form, the CDR3 reads TGTGCCAGCAGCTTGGTGGAGGGTGGCTCCTACGAGCAGTACTTC.

This sequence joins TRBV5-4 and TRBJ1-6, with a weak D call TRBD1 (5 bases). Trimming took off 1 base at V and 6 bases at J, with 11 bases between the two ends. This CDR3 comprises 15 residues. Germline V CDR1 and CDR2: SGHNT, YYREEE (reference sequence). The DNA of the CDR3 is TGTGCCAGCAGCTTGTCACCAGGGCCTAATTCACCCCTCCACTTT. Protein sequence: CASSLSPGPNSPLHF.

The J gene is TRBJ2-7, the V gene TRBV5-1; D ambiguous. This CDR3 has 12 amino acids. Trimming took off 0 bases at V and 3 bases at J, with 4 bases between the two ends. CDR1 SGHRS and CDR2 YFSETQ come from the germline V gene. In DNA form, the CDR3 reads TGCGCCAGCAGCTTGGACTTCTACGAGCAGTACTTC. It yields the protein CASSLDFYEQYF.

This chain joins TRBV5-6 and TRBJ1-4, with 9 bases identical to TRBD1. Per the germline V gene, CDR1 is SGHDT and CDR2 is YYEEEE. V lost 6 bases and J lost 8; bases outside the gene matches: 11. The CDR3 is 15 amino acids. Here the CDR3 DNA reads TGTGCCAGCACCCGAGGGGGACAGGGCTTAGAAAAACTGTTTTTT. The encoded protein is CASTRGGQGLEKLFF.

This sequence joins TRBV7-2 and TRBJ2-1; weak D call: TRBD1 (7 bases). V lost 11 bases and J lost 2, with 13 bases in between. This CDR3 has 13 amino acids. Germline loops: CDR1 SGHTA, CDR2 FQGNSA. CDR3 DNA sequence: TGTGCCGGAGGGACAGCTACCTACAATGAGCAGTTCTTC. Protein: CAGGTATYNEQFF.

The rearrangement uses TRBV5-5 and TRBJ2-7; D remains unclear. This CDR3 comprises 15 residues. The germline V and J ends were trimmed by 1 base and 4 bases, with 15 bases remaining between them. Germline V gene lookup returns CDR1 SGHKS and CDR2 YYEKEE (reference sequence). This chain's CDR3 is CASSLYLNLGYEQYF. For the CDR3, the DNA is TGTGCCAGCAGCTTGTACCTAAACCTCGGGTACGAGCAGTACTTC.